This T cell receptor beta chain stems from a study of blood T cells in healthy people across ages. Points from the study as a whole: In long-lived donors, naive CD4+ cell counts and diversity exceeded those of aged donors. With naive T cell percentage, TCR beta diversity showed a strong correlation.

As regards this clonotype: Antigen specificity is unknown.

Total RNA, at least 5 micrograms per sample, was extracted from PBMCs. Combining a sample-barcoded 5' primer with a J-beta primer mix, a second PCR ran for roughly 6 to 12 cycles. Each of the cDNA molecules was tagged by a template-switch adaptor with 12 random nucleotides. TCRdb called the 5' RACE reads again in MiXCR, with one record for every CDR3 protein. Among around 900,000 distinct CDR3 sequences, roughly 51% were seen once, and the ten largest hold about 21%. Germline V gene data show CDR1 as LGHDT and CDR2 as YNNKEL (reference sequence). Trimming stripped 0 bases from V and 8 bases from J, with 24 bases between. The CDR3 covers 18 residues.

Specimen: blood. The sequence was obtained from a woman aged 55-70 years in good health. The rearrangement joins TRBV3-1 to TRBJ2-3; the D gene is possibly TRBD1 (6 bases). The CDR3 here is CASSQELQGYIYLGTQYF. For the CDR3, the DNA is TGTGCCAGCAGCCAAGAATTACAGGGCTATATCTATCTTGGTACGCAGTATTTT.